A single sample gave rise to the 18 T cell receptor beta chains below, sequenced in a study of blood T cell repertoires in COVID-19. Assay: immunoSEQ multiplex PCR; the TCRdb copy retains only in-frame clones and omits some. The table has 300,000 to 400,000 clones, 87% seen once. Sequenced material: peripheral blood. The receptor source for this set is a woman aged 60-70 years with COVID-19, enrolled during active disease.

The sample holds a few counts of this clone. CDR3 DNA: TGTGCCAGCAGCTTAGATGTGACAGGGCTGGGTCAGCCCCAGCATTTT. Translated, it gives CASSLDVTGLGQPQHF. The genes are TRBV7-8 and TRBJ1-5; 7 bases align to TRBD1. The V and J ends lost 1 base and 6 bases, in that order; junction bases with no gene match: 9. The CDR3 is made up of 16 amino acids. Germline values: CDR1 SGHVS, CDR2 FQNEAQ.

J is TRBJ1-1 and V is TRBV5-1; D not certain. Trimming left V 0 bases short and J 5 bases short, with 14 bases between. This CDR3 region has 15 residues. Per the germline V gene, CDR1 is SGHRS and CDR2 is YFSETQ. CDR3 residues: CASSLDGRSRTEAFF. The CDR3 DNA is TGCGCCAGCAGCTTGGATGGGAGGAGTCGGACTGAAGCTTTCTTT.

The chain combines TRBV7-8 with TRBJ2-2; D possibly corresponds to TRBD2 (6 bases). Germline loops: CDR1 SGHVS, CDR2 FQNEAQ. Trimming took 7 bases from V and 1 from J, leaving 16 bases between them. The CDR3 has 16 residues. DNA for the CDR3: TGTGCCAGCACCCTAGCGTTTTGGCAGAACACCGGGGAGCTGTTTTTT. Protein: CASTLAFWQNTGELFF.

This clone was seen just once. V is TRBV28 and J is TRBJ2-2, with D possibly TRBD2 on 6 matching bases. The V end was cut by 3 bases, the J end by 5 bases, with 10 bases between. CDR1 and CDR2 from the germline V gene are MDHEN and SYDVKM. This CDR3 has 14 amino acids. The CDR3 DNA is TGTGCCAGCAGTTTCTTGGAGGGAACCGGGGAGCTGTTTTTT. It codes for CASSFLEGTGELFF.

The CDR3 region is CATGGTWGKEQYF. CDR3 nucleotides: TGTGCCACGGGGGGAACCTGGGGAAAGGAGCAGTACTTC. This chain connects TRBV15 to TRBJ2-7, with TRBD2 as a possible D gene (6 bases). From germline, CDR1 is LNHNV and CDR2 YYDKDF (reference sequence). The CDR3 extends over 13 amino acids. V was trimmed by 9 bases and J by 7 bases, leaving 19 bases between them.

The chain recombines TRBV5-3 with TRBJ1-2; no clear D gene. TRBV5-3 is flagged as an ORF with uncertain function. The length of the CDR3 is 13 residues. With 3 bases removed from V and 6 bases from J, the gap between germline ends came to 12 bases. The CDR3 protein is CARSSICADGYTF. The CDR3 DNA reads as TGTGCCAGAAGCTCGATCTGCGCGGATGGCTACACCTTC.

The V gene is TRBV5-1, the J gene TRBJ2-3; D is possibly TRBD2 (5 bases). The CDR3 length is 12 residues. Germline-derived CDR1 and CDR2 are SGHRS and YFSETQ. The V gene lost 4 bases and the J gene lost 7 bases, with 10 bases spanning the gap. The CDR3 loop reads CASSPPGNTQYF. CDR3 nucleotides: TGCGCCAGCAGCCCCCCCGGGAATACGCAGTATTTT.

This chain connects TRBV29-1 to TRBJ2-3; tentatively, D is TRBD1 (5 bases). This CDR3 spans 15 amino acids. Trimming removed 3 bases from V and 0 bases from J, with 13 bases in between. Germline V gene lookup returns CDR1 SQVTM and CDR2 ANQGSEA. This chain's CDR3 is CSVDPDSTSTDTQYF. Here the CDR3 DNA reads TGCAGCGTTGACCCAGACAGTACTAGCACAGATACGCAGTATTTT.

The sample holds many counts of this clone. The DNA of the CDR3 is TGTGCCAGCTCACCACCGGGACAGGGGGTGGAAAAACTGTTTTTT. Encoded protein: CASSPPGQGVEKLFF. The chain recombines TRBV18 with TRBJ1-4; the match to TRBD1 covers 11 bases. Per germline, CDR1 KGHSH and CDR2 LQKENI. V lost 0 bases and J lost 8; bases outside the gene matches: 2. CDR3 size: 15 residues.

This chain connects TRBV11-2 to TRBJ2-4; a weak D match, TRBD1 (8 bases). Trimming removed 5 bases from V and 0 bases from J, with 20 bases in between. This CDR3 has 18 amino acids. Germline V gene lookup returns CDR1 SGHAT and CDR2 FQNNGV. Here the CDR3 DNA reads TGTGCCAGCAGCCCCTACTTACAGGGGGAGGGAGCCAAAAACATTCAGTACTTC. Encoded protein: CASSPYLQGEGAKNIQYF.

The gene calls are TRBV7-3 and TRBJ1-4, with 10 bases lining up with TRBD1. Germline V gives CDR1 SGHTA, CDR2 FQGTGA. Trimming at V came to 3 bases and at J to 8 bases, leaving 6 bases not matched to a gene. This CDR3 is built from 15 residues. The CDR3 region is CASSLSGTGDEKLFF. CDR3 in DNA: TGTGCCAGCAGCTTGTCCGGGACAGGGGACGAAAAACTGTTTTTT. Supplemented by reference TRBV7-3 and TRBJ1-4, the full variable domain reads GAGVSQTPSNKVTEKGKYVELRCDPISGHTALYWYRQSLGQGPEFLIYFQGTGAADDSGLPNDRFFAVRPEGSVSTLKIQRTERGDSAVYLCASSLSGTGDEKLFFGSGTQLSVL.

This clone was observed a handful of times. The sample carries other DNA sequences with the same CDR3. The V call is TRBV5-1, the J call TRBJ2-1; D is ambiguous. The germline CDR1 and CDR2 sequences are SGHRS and YFSETQ. The CDR3 has 13 residues. Trimming pared 2 bases from V and 4 bases from J, leaving 7 bases between. The CDR3 DNA sequence: TGCGCCAGCAGCTTAGCAACTTACAATGAGCAGTTCTTC. As protein: CASSLATYNEQFF.

J is TRBJ2-7 and V is TRBV2, with TRBD1 matching over 9 bases. J gave up 4 bases and V 6 bases, and 10 bases lay outside the gene matches. This CDR3 has 15 amino acids. From germline, CDR1 is SNHLY and CDR2 FYNNEI. This CDR3 is CASSLDRGSIYEQYF. The CDR3 DNA reads TGTGCCAGCAGCCTCGACAGGGGGTCTATTTACGAGCAGTACTTC.

V usage is TRBV15 and J usage is TRBJ2-3, with TRBD2 identical over 11 bases. Germline CDR1 reads LNHNV; CDR2 reads YYDKDF (reference sequence). Losses at the gene ends were 4 bases for V and 6 bases for J; bases not matched to a gene: 6. CDR3 length: 15 residues. This CDR3 is CATSTRLAGIDTQYF. The CDR3 DNA reads as TGTGCCACCAGCACCCGACTAGCGGGGATTGATACGCAGTATTTT.

The chain links TRBV29-1 to TRBJ1-1, with a tentative D call TRBD1 (6 bases). With 6 bases removed from V and 0 bases from J, the gap between germline ends came to 20 bases. This CDR3 is built from 16 residues. The germline V gene encodes CDR1 SQVTM and CDR2 ANQGSEA. CDR3 coding DNA: TGCAGCGTGCGACAGGCACCACCTTACCTGAACACTGAAGCTTTCTTT. Translated, it gives CSVRQAPPYLNTEAFF.

The chain carries TRBV7-9 and TRBJ1-4; TRBD1 is a possible D gene (6 bases). This CDR3 is 14 amino acids long. Germline V CDR1 and CDR2: SEHNR, FQNEAQ (reference sequence). The V end lost 5 bases, the J end lost 7 bases, and 14 bases lay between the germline ends. Written as DNA, the CDR3 is TGTGCCAGCAGCGCCCTGGGCAGGGGTGAAAAACTGTTTTTT. This translates into CASSALGRGEKLFF.

This rearrangement joins TRBV28 to TRBJ2-7; 8 bases are a match to TRBD1. CDR1 MDHEN and CDR2 SYDVKM come from the germline V gene. This CDR3 has 15 amino acids. The trim removed 3 bases at V and 4 bases at J, leaving 8 bases unmatched. In DNA, the CDR3 is TGTGCCAGCAGTTTCCGGACAGGGAATGTATACGAGCAGTACTTC. Encoded protein: CASSFRTGNVYEQYF.

The J gene is TRBJ1-4, the V gene TRBV3-1 (or the pseudogene TRBV3-2); TRBD1 matches at 7 bases. With 4 bases clipped from V and 4 bases from J, the junction kept 6 bases outside the gene matches. Germline loops: CDR1 LGHDT, CDR2 YNNKEL (reference sequence). The CDR3 spans 15 residues. CDR3 region: CASSRTTGSNEKLFF. The CDR3 bases are TGTGCCAGCAGCCGCACGACAGGGAGTAATGAAAAACTGTTTTTT.